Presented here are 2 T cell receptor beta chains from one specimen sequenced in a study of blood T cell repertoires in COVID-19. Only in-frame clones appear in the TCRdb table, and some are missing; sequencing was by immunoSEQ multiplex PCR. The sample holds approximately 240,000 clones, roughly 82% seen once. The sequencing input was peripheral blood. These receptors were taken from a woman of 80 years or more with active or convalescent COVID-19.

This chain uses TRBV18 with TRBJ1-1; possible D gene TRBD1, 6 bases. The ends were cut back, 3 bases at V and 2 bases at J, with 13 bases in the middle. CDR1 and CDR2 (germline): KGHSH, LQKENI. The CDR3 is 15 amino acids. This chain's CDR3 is CASSPQDRPNTEAFF. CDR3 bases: TGTGCCAGCTCACCCCAAGACAGGCCTAACACTGAAGCTTTCTTT.

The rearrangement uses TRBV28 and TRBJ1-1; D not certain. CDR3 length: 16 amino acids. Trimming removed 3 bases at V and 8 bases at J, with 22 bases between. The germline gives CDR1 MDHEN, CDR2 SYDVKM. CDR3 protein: CASSFGEVVPEAEAFF. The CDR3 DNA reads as TGTGCCAGCAGTTTTGGTGAGGTCGTCCCCGAGGCGGAAGCTTTCTTT.